This T cell receptor (beta chain) is drawn from a study of blood T cell repertoires in COVID-19. The wider study: Material from acute and convalescent COVID-19 was sourced from the United States, Italy and Spain. T cells, B-cell-depleted T cells, or PBMCs provided the cDNA or gDNA that served as material.

The authors' processing: From reference gene primer amplification, estimates of nucleated cell counts were derived. Profiled with immunoSEQ multiplex PCR; TCRdb holds only in-frame clones, not every one. Clone size and V and J calls were adopted from that table, with D and trimming inferred from the DNA. The sample shows about 200,000 clones, 70% to 90% of them seen only once. CDR3 size: 18 residues. V lost 0 bases, J lost 0 bases, and 6 bases stayed unmatched. From germline, CDR1 is SGHNT and CDR2 YYREEE (reference sequence). The TCR was taken from a man aged 55 to 70 with acute or convalescent COVID-19. V gene TRBV5-4 combines with J gene TRBJ2-2; 9 nucleotides line up with TRBD2. Sequencing was performed on peripheral blood. The CDR3 sequence is CASSLGGSGGANTGELFF. Here the CDR3 DNA reads TGTGCCAGCAGCTTGGGAGGTAGCGGGGGTGCGAACACCGGGGAGCTGTTTTTT.